Listed below are T cell receptor beta chains from one sample, sequenced in a study of cytomegalovirus exposure and HLA in healthy donors. Clones were read by immunoSEQ multiplex PCR, and TCRdb kept only the in-frame ones, dropping some. This sample yields approximately 37,000 clones, of which approximately 79% are seen a single time; more than 9% belongs to the top ten. Sequencing input: PBMCs. The receptors come from a woman between 18 and 29 years old in good health and CMV-seropositive. CDR3s include the opening cysteine and the closing phenylalanine or tryptophan. The D gene is left open where the match is weak. Only part of the rows carry a size: once, few, many, or a class if the clone is expanded.

V gene	clone size	J gene	D gene	CDR3 protein	CDR3 DNA
TRBV19	-	TRBJ2-2	-	CASREGGGSDGELFF	TGTGCCAGTAGAGAGGGAGGGGGTTCGGACGGGGAGCTGTTTTTT
TRBV4-1	-	TRBJ1-2	-	CASSQGMDSIYGYTF	TGCGCCAGCAGCCAAGGGATGGACAGCATCTATGGCTACACCTTC
TRBV2	-	TRBJ2-7	TRBD2	CASSAYLSGVSYEQYF	TGTGCCAGCAGTGCCTACCTTAGCGGGGTATCCTACGAGCAGTACTTC
TRBV7-3	-	TRBJ2-2	TRBD1	CASSLTGVKTGELFF	TGTGCCAGCAGCCTGACAGGGGTTAAGACCGGGGAGCTGTTTTTT
TRBV29-1	once	TRBJ1-3	-	CSVDISGNTIYF	TGCAGCGTTGACATCTCTGGAAACACCATATATTTT
TRBV7-2	-	TRBJ1-5	-	CASSPGDFYSNQPQHF	TGTGCCAGCAGCCCCGGGGACTTCTATAGCAATCAGCCCCAGCATTTT
TRBV7-9	-	TRBJ1-3	-	CASSPEAAGNTIYF	TGTGCCAGCAGCCCTGAGGCAGCTGGAAACACCATATATTTT
TRBV4-3	-	TRBJ2-1	TRBD2	CASSLGGLAGVGRRYNEQFF	TGCGCCAGCAGCCTCGGGGGACTAGCGGGAGTGGGGAGAAGGTACAATGAGCAGTTCTTC
TRBV7-8	-	TRBJ2-2	-	CASSPFTGELFF	TGTGCCAGCAGCCCATTCACCGGGGAGCTGTTTTTT
TRBV18	-	TRBJ2-5	TRBD2	CASSPRTSAQETQYF	TGTGCCAGCTCACCCCGGACTAGCGCACAAGAGACCCAGTACTTC
TRBV19	-	TRBJ2-7	-	CASSSPGHTYEQYF	TGTGCCAGTAGTAGCCCGGGACACACCTACGAGCAGTACTTC
TRBV28	-	TRBJ1-5	TRBD1	CASSSDRGHLPDF	TGTGCCAGCAGTTCGGACAGGGGCCATCTTCCGGATTTT
TRBV7-2	-	TRBJ2-5	TRBD2	CASSPLAGGLETQYF	TGTGCCAGCAGCCCCCTAGCGGGGGGGCTCGAGACCCAGTACTTC
TRBV28	-	TRBJ2-5	TRBD2	CASRGGETQYF	TGTGCCAGCAGGGGGGGGGAGACCCAGTACTTC
TRBV6-1	-	TRBJ2-2	TRBD2	CASRLAGRVTGELFF	TGTGCCAGCAGGCTAGCGGGGAGGGTGACCGGGGAGCTGTTTTTT
TRBV4-3	-	TRBJ2-2	TRBD2	CASSQEAGGPGELFF	TGCGCCAGCAGCCAAGAGGCGGGGGGGCCCGGGGAGCTGTTTTTT
TRBV7-9	-	TRBJ2-3	TRBD1	CASSGRTGARDTQYF	TGTGCCAGCAGCGGGCGGACAGGGGCACGGGATACGCAGTATTTT
TRBV27	-	TRBJ1-1	-	CASSYVMAVNTEAFF	TGTGCCAGCAGTTACGTTATGGCGGTGAACACTGAAGCTTTCTTT
TRBV7-8	-	TRBJ1-1	-	CASSSPGNVNTEAFF	TGTGCCAGCAGCTCCCCGGGAAACGTGAACACTGAAGCTTTCTTT
TRBV4-2	-	TRBJ1-5	-	CASSQVGVEPQHF	TGTGCCAGCAGCCAAGTAGGGGTTGAGCCCCAGCATTTT
TRBV7-3	-	TRBJ2-7	-	CASSLTAGSYEQYF	TGTGCCAGCAGCTTAACGGCAGGCTCCTACGAGCAGTACTTC
TRBV25-1	-	TRBJ1-1	-	CASSDPGWSEAFF	TGTGCCAGCAGTGATCCAGGGTGGAGTGAAGCTTTCTTT
TRBV11-1	few	TRBJ2-5	-	CASSSPGGSQYF	TGTGCCAGCAGCTCCCCGGGGGGCTCCCAGTACTTC
TRBV30	once	TRBJ2-7	TRBD2	CAWTSGSWEQYF	TGTGCCTGGACTAGCGGGAGTTGGGAGCAGTACTTC
TRBV7-3	-	TRBJ2-2	-	CASSRAGTANTGELFF	TGTGCCAGCAGCCGCGCGGGGACGGCGAACACCGGGGAGCTGTTTTTT
TRBV5-1	-	TRBJ1-2	-	CASSPDSLGGYTF	TGCGCCAGCAGCCCGGACAGCCTGGGTGGCTACACCTTC
TRBV19	-	TRBJ2-5	TRBD1	CASTQRQGTGETQYF	TGTGCCAGTACCCAAAGACAGGGGACCGGGGAGACCCAGTACTTC
TRBV29-1	-	TRBJ1-1	-	CSVEKIQGNTEAFF	TGCAGCGTTGAAAAAATACAGGGGAACACTGAAGCTTTCTTT
TRBV6-1	-	TRBJ2-7	-	CASSEYPGYEQYF	TGTGCCAGCAGTGAATACCCGGGGTACGAGCAGTACTTC
TRBV9	-	TRBJ2-7	TRBD1	CASSAQGAYEQYF	TGTGCCAGCAGCGCACAGGGGGCGTACGAGCAGTACTTC
TRBV7-9	once	TRBJ2-7	-	CSSSLLDHEQYF	TGTTCCAGCAGCCTACTAGACCACGAGCAGTACTTC
TRBV7-9	-	TRBJ1-1	-	CASSTGNRLNTEAFF	TGTGCCAGCAGCACAGGTAACCGCCTGAACACTGAAGCTTTCTTT
TRBV28	-	TRBJ2-7	TRBD2	CASGKSGGSYEQYF	TGTGCCAGCGGAAAGTCGGGGGGGTCCTACGAGCAGTACTTC
TRBV5-4	once	TRBJ1-2	-	CASSLGNNNYGYTF	TGTGCCAGCAGCTTGGGTAACAATAACTATGGCTACACCTTC
TRBV6-5	-	TRBJ2-2	-	CASIQANTGELFF	TGTGCCAGCATTCAGGCGAACACCGGGGAGCTGTTTTTT
TRBV18	-	TRBJ2-7	TRBD1	CASSPQQGFYEQYF	TGTGCCAGCTCACCACAACAGGGGTTCTACGAGCAGTACTTC
TRBV18	-	TRBJ2-7	-	CASSTTQGPRTYEQYF	TGTGCCAGCTCAACCACACAGGGTCCCCGAACCTACGAGCAGTACTTC
TRBV6-5	few	TRBJ1-2	-	CASSYQGYGYTF	TGTGCCAGCAGTTACCAGGGGTATGGCTACACCTTC
TRBV28	-	TRBJ1-5	-	CASSLYRRVGQPQHF	TGTGCCAGCAGTTTATATCGCAGGGTGGGTCAGCCCCAGCATTTT
TRBV7-3	medium-sized	TRBJ2-1	-	CASSLSQGGDEQFF	TGTGCCAGCAGCCTGAGCCAGGGGGGCGATGAGCAGTTCTTC
TRBV4-1	few	TRBJ2-7	TRBD1	CASSPGNRDRDYEQYF	TGCGCCAGCAGCCCGGGGAATAGGGACAGGGACTACGAGCAGTACTTC
TRBV27	-	TRBJ2-2	-	CASSPGPGKGAGELFF	TGTGCCAGCAGTCCCGGGCCGGGGAAAGGCGCCGGGGAGCTGTTTTTT